The 12 T cell receptor beta chains below were found in one sample sequenced in a study of Graves' ophthalmopathy and Graves' hyperthyroidism. Amplification of TCR beta CDR3 regions used RNA transcripts. An opening RT-PCR round employed HTBI primers and preceded a second-round multiplex PCR. Via MiXCR, TCRdb re-called the multiplex PCR reads, giving one row per CDR3 protein. Seen here are 500,000 to 600,000 distinct CDR3 sequences, about 35% observed once, and the top ten hold 4% to 5%. Material: peripheral blood or thyroid tissue (not recorded which). These receptors all come from an adult man with Graves' hyperthyroidism.

The chain employs TRBV2 and TRBJ1-2; 7 nucleotides align to TRBD1. The CDR3 consists of 11 residues. Losses at the gene ends were 9 bases for V and 7 bases for J; bases not matched to a gene: 5. The germline CDR1 and CDR2 sequences are SNHLY and FYNNEI. In DNA form, the CDR3 reads TGTGCCAGTTACAGGGGCTCTGGCTACACCTTC. Its protein is CASYRGSGYTF.

This clonotype was seen ten or more times. The J gene is TRBJ2-7, the V gene TRBV6-5; D possibly corresponds to TRBD2 (6 bases). This CDR3 is 14 amino acids long. From germline, CDR1 is MNHEY and CDR2 SVGAGI. The V and J ends lost 5 bases and 3 bases respectively, with 14 bases between them. The DNA of the CDR3 is TGTGCCAGCAGTCCATCTAGCGAAGTCTACGAGCAGTACTTC. Translated: CASSPSSEVYEQYF.

The chain is built from TRBV24-1 and TRBJ2-2, with D uncertain. Germline V gives CDR1 KGHDR, CDR2 SFDVKD. CDR3 length: 15 residues. V was pared by 2 bases and J by 6 bases, with 12 bases between. This CDR3 is CATSDSGAGSGELFF. CDR3 coding DNA: TGTGCCACCAGTGATTCGGGCGCCGGTTCCGGGGAGCTGTTTTTT.

Remarks on this clonotype: The junction does not match germline at one end; this may be a read error. The chain links TRBV7-9 to TRBJ1-3; D unresolved. CDR1 and CDR2 (germline): SEHNR, FQNEAQ (reference sequence). This CDR3 is built from 13 residues. The CDR3: CAGSFSSGNTIYF. The CDR3 DNA follows: TGTGCCGGCAGCTTCAGCTCTGGAAACACCATATATTTT.

This clonotype has ten or more counts. This sequence joins TRBV7-2 and TRBJ1-4; 7 bases fit TRBD1. J gave up 6 bases and V 5 bases, and 12 bases lay outside the gene matches. Per germline, CDR1 SGHTA and CDR2 FQGNSA. The CDR3 has 16 amino acids. The chain's CDR3 is CASSLRFKGADEKLFF. CDR3 DNA sequence: TGTGCCAGCAGCCTACGCTTTAAGGGGGCCGATGAAAAACTGTTTTTT.

The V call is TRBV5-1, the J call TRBJ2-3; no clear D gene. V was clipped by 5 bases and J by 3 bases, with 22 bases between them. CDR1 SGHRS and CDR2 YFSETQ come from the germline V gene. CDR3 size: 17 residues. The CDR3 DNA reads TGCGCCAGCAGGCGTACTCCCCGCGGCGAGGAGACAGATACGCAGTATTTT. Its translation: CASRRTPRGEETDTQYF. Full variable domain (outside the CDR3, taken from reference TRBV5-1 and TRBJ2-3): KAGVTQTPRYLIKTRGQQVTLSCSPISGHRSVSWYQQTPGQGLQFLFEYFSETQRNKGNFPGRFSGRQFSNSRSEMNVSTLELGDSALYLCASRRTPRGEETDTQYFGPGTRLTVL.

V usage is TRBV20-1 and J usage is TRBJ2-5, with TRBD2 identical over 10 bases. Trimming removed 3 bases from V and 5 bases from J; junction bases left unmatched: 9. CDR1 DFQATT and CDR2 SNEGSKA come from the germline V gene (reference sequence). The CDR3 has 15 amino acids. DNA for the CDR3: TGCAGTGCTAGGCCTAGCGGGAGTCGAAGGGAGACCCAGTACTTC. Translated, it gives CSARPSGSRRETQYF.

Only a few counts were recorded for this clonotype. V usage is TRBV6-5 and J usage is TRBJ1-1; D is perhaps TRBD1 (6 bases). The CDR3 totals 17 residues. The V end lost 0 bases, the J end lost 4 bases, and 18 bases lay between the germline ends. In germline, CDR1 is MNHEY, CDR2 SVGAGI. This CDR3 is CASSYSIRGARGTEAFF. The CDR3 nucleotides read TGTGCCAGCAGTTACTCGATCCGGGGGGCGCGAGGCACTGAAGCTTTCTTT.

On this clonotype itself: Its ends do not fully match the called genes, so a read error is possible. The chain carries TRBV11-2 and TRBJ2-5; D perhaps matches TRBD1 (6 bases). Germline CDR1 and CDR2: SGHAT and FQNNGV. CDR3 length equals 8 residues. CDR3 DNA sequence: TGTGCCAGCAACTTACAGGGATTC. Translated, it gives CASNLQGF.

The V and J genes are TRBV10-3 and TRBJ1-5; 7 bases map to TRBD1. This CDR3 is built from 18 residues. Germline V CDR1 and CDR2: ENHRY, SYGVKD. V shed 10 bases, J shed 0 bases, and the junction held 18 bases outside the gene matches. The CDR3 nucleotides are TGTGCCAGCAAAAGGACAGGTCGTCGGGAATATAGCAATCAGCCCCAGCATTTT. Translated, it gives CASKRTGRREYSNQPQHF.

In its sample, this clonotype was seen many times. The rearrangement joins TRBV12-3 or TRBV12-4 to TRBJ1-1, with D possibly being TRBD1 (6 bases). V lost 5 bases and J 0 bases, leaving 10 bases between the germline ends. The CDR3 runs 14 residues. As DNA, the CDR3 is TGTGCCAGCAGTGCGGACAGATTGAACACTGAAGCTTTCTTT. Its translation: CASSADRLNTEAFF.

This clonotype was detected many times. The chain couples TRBV2 to TRBJ2-5; 7 bases map to TRBD2. This CDR3 region has 15 residues. The junction had 10 bases not matched to a gene; V was cut back by 7 bases and J by 2 bases. The germline V gene encodes CDR1 SNHLY and CDR2 FYNNEI. DNA of the CDR3: TGTGCCAGCAAACCCGTACTGGGAGGGCAAGAGACCCAGTACTTC. Translated, it gives CASKPVLGGQETQYF.